This T cell receptor beta chain derives from a study of T cell changes during pregnancy in multiple sclerosis. Sequenced by immunoSEQ multiplex PCR; TCRdb stores in-frame clones only, minus some. Altogether fewer than 65,000 clones are present, roughly nine tenths being singletons, with the ten largest covering about 0.76%. V trimming: 4 bases; J trimming: 1 base; junction bases outside the gene matches: 3. CDR3 length equals 14 residues. The V gene's germline CDR1 is SGHNT and CDR2 YYREEE (reference sequence). This clone came up a few times. This sample comprised CD4+ T cells from peripheral blood mononuclear cells, obtained in the first trimester of pregnancy. The chain has TRBV5-4 and TRBJ1-1, with TRBD1 matching over 8 bases. The receptor's source is a female donor with multiple sclerosis, enrolled in a pregnancy study. For the CDR3, the DNA is TGTGCCAGCAGCCCGGACAGGGCGAACACTGAAGCTTTCTTT. Encoded protein: CASSPDRANTEAFF.